A selection of T cell receptor beta chains follows, all from one sample in a study of T cells expressing NK-cell markers. TCRdb derives one entry per CDR3 protein from the 5' RACE reads, leaving out DNA. This listing includes about 460,000 distinct CDR3 sequences. The sample comprised blood T cells: a sorted CD56 or NKG2C T cell subset, CD4+ or CD8+ T cells, or bulk PBMC T cells (not recorded which). These receptors were collected from a woman between 50 and 59 years old in good health. Each CDR3 is given with its conserved first and last residue.

j_gene: TRBJ1-4
len: 16
v_gene: TRBV5-1
CDR3aa: CASSATTGTGREKLFF

j_gene: TRBJ2-1
len: 16
v_gene: TRBV15
CDR3aa: CATRGELAGGHNEQFF

j_gene: TRBJ2-4
len: 13
v_gene: TRBV29-1
CDR3aa: CSVERQGQNIQYF

j_gene: TRBJ2-1
len: 15
v_gene: TRBV20-1
CDR3aa: CSARGSLAGINEQFF

j_gene: TRBJ1-5
len: 14
v_gene: TRBV6-5
CDR3aa: CASREGEDNQPQHF

j_gene: TRBJ2-1
len: 17
v_gene: TRBV5-1
CDR3aa: CASSLSPGGSSVHEQFF

j_gene: TRBJ2-1
len: 16
v_gene: TRBV5-6
CDR3aa: CASSFGPRPGYNEQFF

j_gene: TRBJ2-6
len: 20
v_gene: TRBV5-5
CDR3aa: CASSLAGTGEFASGANVLTF

j_gene: TRBJ2-3
len: 14
v_gene: TRBV10-3
CDR3aa: CAISLTEGTDTQYF

j_gene: TRBJ2-7
len: 16
v_gene: TRBV12-3/TRBV12-4
CDR3aa: CASSPRGLAGSGEQYF

j_gene: TRBJ1-1
len: 13
v_gene: TRBV11-3
CDR3aa: CASSLDLTAEAFF

j_gene: TRBJ1-1
len: 14
v_gene: TRBV2
CDR3aa: CASSAEAMNTEAFF

j_gene: TRBJ2-7
len: 12
v_gene: TRBV27
CDR3aa: CASTARTHEQYF

j_gene: TRBJ2-2
len: 15
v_gene: TRBV6-9
CDR3aa: CASSQPGLATGELFF

j_gene: TRBJ1-2
len: 13
v_gene: TRBV4-1
CDR3aa: CASSRIGIDGYTF

j_gene: TRBJ2-2
len: 16
v_gene: TRBV15
CDR3aa: CATSGRDRGRAGELFF

j_gene: TRBJ2-1
len: 18
v_gene: TRBV27
CDR3aa: CASSSPRRAGPPYNEQFF

j_gene: TRBJ2-7
len: 15
v_gene: TRBV6-5
CDR3aa: CASRVKAGGYYEQYF

j_gene: TRBJ1-2
len: 14
v_gene: TRBV5-1
CDR3aa: CASSRTGDNYGYTF

j_gene: TRBJ2-5
len: 16
v_gene: TRBV5-8
CDR3aa: CASRKGLAGFQETQYF

j_gene: TRBJ2-1
len: 17
v_gene: TRBV11-2
CDR3aa: CASSGRTSGLLINEQFF

j_gene: TRBJ2-5
len: 13
v_gene: TRBV25-1
CDR3aa: CASSGLAGVAQYF

j_gene: TRBJ1-5
len: 15
v_gene: TRBV12-3/TRBV12-4
CDR3aa: CASSLLGAGHQPQHF

j_gene: TRBJ2-5
len: 15
v_gene: TRBV12-3/TRBV12-4
CDR3aa: CASTPGGAGQETQYF

j_gene: TRBJ1-1
len: 12
v_gene: TRBV3-1
CDR3aa: CASSLENTEAFF

j_gene: TRBJ2-3
len: 15
v_gene: TRBV5-5
CDR3aa: CASSLPGGTTDTQYF

j_gene: TRBJ1-1
len: 18
v_gene: TRBV12-3/TRBV12-4
CDR3aa: CASSLMGRGRGWVPEAFF

j_gene: TRBJ2-4
len: 19
v_gene: TRBV12-3/TRBV12-4
CDR3aa: CASSLRGSQGLLAGNIQYF

j_gene: TRBJ2-4
len: 15
v_gene: TRBV6-4
CDR3aa: CASSRSGGVEDIQYF

j_gene: TRBJ1-5
len: 15
v_gene: TRBV24-1
CDR3aa: CATSDHGDRDQPQHF

j_gene: TRBJ2-4
len: 16
v_gene: TRBV5-1
CDR3aa: CASSFTQGGAKNIQYF

j_gene: TRBJ2-1
len: 15
v_gene: TRBV3-1
CDR3aa: CASSPEGQTYNEQFF

j_gene: TRBJ2-4
len: 16
v_gene: TRBV5-6
CDR3aa: CASSLVGGVDKNIQYF

j_gene: TRBJ2-6
len: 15
v_gene: TRBV11-2
CDR3aa: CASSFVLSGANVLIF

j_gene: TRBJ2-5
len: 15
v_gene: TRBV20-1
CDR3aa: CSASRLAGARETQYF

j_gene: TRBJ1-3
len: 16
v_gene: TRBV12-5
CDR3aa: CASGVLVGSSGNTIYF

j_gene: TRBJ2-5
len: 11
v_gene: TRBV29-1
CDR3aa: CSAPAAETQYF

j_gene: TRBJ1-1
len: 13
v_gene: TRBV2
CDR3aa: CASKGYMNTEAFF

j_gene: TRBJ2-1
len: 17
v_gene: TRBV20-1
CDR3aa: CSARGGSGRPVYNEQFF

j_gene: TRBJ2-3
len: 15
v_gene: TRBV7-2
CDR3aa: CASSLVQGTPNTQYF

j_gene: TRBJ1-5
len: 14
v_gene: TRBV6-5
CDR3aa: CASSKQGISQPQHF

j_gene: TRBJ2-1
len: 16
v_gene: TRBV11-3
CDR3aa: CASSRLTSENHNEQFF

j_gene: TRBJ1-3
len: 14
v_gene: TRBV9
CDR3aa: CASSRGTRGNTIYF

j_gene: TRBJ2-7
len: 16
v_gene: TRBV5-1
CDR3aa: CASSPGLAGDFYEQYF

j_gene: TRBJ1-4
len: 17
v_gene: TRBV7-9
CDR3aa: CASSLAAAGTGREKLFF

j_gene: TRBJ1-6
len: 13
v_gene: TRBV5-5
CDR3aa: CASSSRGDSPLHF

j_gene: TRBJ1-5
len: 13
v_gene: TRBV29-1
CDR3aa: CSATEGVSQPQHF